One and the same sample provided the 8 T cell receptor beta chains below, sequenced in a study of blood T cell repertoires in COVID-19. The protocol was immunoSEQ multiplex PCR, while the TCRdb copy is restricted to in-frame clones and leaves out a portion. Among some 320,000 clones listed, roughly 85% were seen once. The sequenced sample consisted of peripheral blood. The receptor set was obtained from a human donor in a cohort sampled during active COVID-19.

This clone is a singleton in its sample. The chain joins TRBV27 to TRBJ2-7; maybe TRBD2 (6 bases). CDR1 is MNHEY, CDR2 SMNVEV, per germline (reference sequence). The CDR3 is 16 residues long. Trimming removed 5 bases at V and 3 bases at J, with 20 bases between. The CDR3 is CASSAGGIAVSYEQYF. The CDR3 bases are TGTGCCAGCAGTGCTGGGGGTATAGCGGTCAGCTACGAGCAGTACTTC.

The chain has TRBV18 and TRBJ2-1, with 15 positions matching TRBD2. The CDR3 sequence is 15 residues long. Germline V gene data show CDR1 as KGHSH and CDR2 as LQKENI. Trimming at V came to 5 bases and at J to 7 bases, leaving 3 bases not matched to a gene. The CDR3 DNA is TGTGCCAGCTCAAGGACTAGCGGGGGGGAAAATGAGCAGTTCTTC. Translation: CASSRTSGGENEQFF.

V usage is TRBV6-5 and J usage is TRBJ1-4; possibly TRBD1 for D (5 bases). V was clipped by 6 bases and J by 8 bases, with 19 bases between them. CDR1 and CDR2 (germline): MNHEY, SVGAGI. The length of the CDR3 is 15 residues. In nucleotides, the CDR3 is TGTGCCAGCAGACCTAACGAGGTCCAGGGCGAAAAACTGTTTTTT. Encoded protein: CASRPNEVQGEKLFF.

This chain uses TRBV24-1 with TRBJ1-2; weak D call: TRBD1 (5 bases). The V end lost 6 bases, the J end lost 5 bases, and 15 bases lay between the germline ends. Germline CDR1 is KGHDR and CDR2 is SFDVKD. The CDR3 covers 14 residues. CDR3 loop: CATSKGDFFYGYTF. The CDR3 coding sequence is TGTGCCACCAGTAAAGGGGACTTCTTTTATGGCTACACCTTC.

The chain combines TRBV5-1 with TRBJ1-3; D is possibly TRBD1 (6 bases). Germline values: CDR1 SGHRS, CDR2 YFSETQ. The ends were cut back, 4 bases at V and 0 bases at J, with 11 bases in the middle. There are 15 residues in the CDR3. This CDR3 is CASSQGQSSGNTIYF. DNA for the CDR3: TGCGCCAGCAGCCAAGGACAGAGCTCTGGAAACACCATATATTTT.

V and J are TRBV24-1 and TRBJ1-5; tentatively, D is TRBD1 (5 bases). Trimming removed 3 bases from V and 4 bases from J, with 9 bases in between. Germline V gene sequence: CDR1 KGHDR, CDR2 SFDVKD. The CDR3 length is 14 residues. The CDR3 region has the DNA TGTGCCACCAGTGATCCCCCAGGGAATCAGCCCCAGCATTTT. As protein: CATSDPPGNQPQHF.

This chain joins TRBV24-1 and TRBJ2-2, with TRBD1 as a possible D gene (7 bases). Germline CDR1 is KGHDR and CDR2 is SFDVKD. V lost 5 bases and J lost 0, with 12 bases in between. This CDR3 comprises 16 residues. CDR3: CATSGPGGPNTGELFF. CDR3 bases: TGTGCCACCAGTGGCCCAGGGGGGCCGAACACCGGGGAGCTGTTTTTT.

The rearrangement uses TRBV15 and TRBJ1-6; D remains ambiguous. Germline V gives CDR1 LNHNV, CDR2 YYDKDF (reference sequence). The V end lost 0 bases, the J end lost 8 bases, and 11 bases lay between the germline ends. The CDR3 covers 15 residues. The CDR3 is CATSRDRGQDSPLHF. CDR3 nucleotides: TGTGCCACCAGCAGAGATCGGGGTCAGGATTCACCCCTCCACTTT.